The rows below give T cell receptor beta chains drawn from one sample of a study of blood T cell repertoires in COVID-19. The table came from immunoSEQ multiplex PCR; TCRdb's copy has only in-frame clones and leaves some out. This sample yields 81,000 or so clones, of which approximately 85% are seen a single time; 8.5% to 10% belongs to the top ten. Source material: peripheral blood. Receptors originate from a man over 45 with COVID-19, enrolled during active disease. Both conserved end residues are part of each CDR3. The D gene is left open where the match is weak. Size is omitted from some rows. Given values are once, few, many or a class for expanded clones.

clone size	V gene	D gene	J gene	CDR3 DNA	CDR3 protein
-	TRBV9	TRBD2	TRBJ2-1	TGTGCCAGCAGGACTAGCGGGAGCCATGAGCAGTTCTTC	CASRTSGSHEQFF
-	TRBV28	-	TRBJ2-1	TGTGCCAGCAGTTTACGGACAGCTGACAATGAGCAGTTCTTC	CASSLRTADNEQFF
-	TRBV2	-	TRBJ1-5	TGTGCCAGCAGTGAGGACACATATCAGCCCCAGCATTTT	CASSEDTYQPQHF
-	TRBV7-9	-	TRBJ2-5	TGTGCCAGCGGGTCCGCAGAGCCGGGAATACATCGGGAGACCCAGTACTTC	CASGSAEPGIHRETQYF
-	TRBV9	TRBD1	TRBJ1-2	TGTGCCAGCAGCGCCGGACAGGGAGTTGGGTATGGCTACACCTTC	CASSAGQGVGYGYTF
few	TRBV28	-	TRBJ2-7	TGTGCCAGCAGTCCGCAGACAGAAAGCTCCTACGAGCAGTACTTC	CASSPQTESSYEQYF
-	TRBV5-1	-	TRBJ1-5	TGCGCCAGCAGCTTAGGAGGGTACCAGCCCCAGCATTTT	CASSLGGYQPQHF
-	TRBV3-1/TRBV3-2	-	TRBJ2-1	TGTGCCAGCAGCCCCTCCCTCGACAGGTACAATGAGCAGTTCTTC	CASSPSLDRYNEQFF
-	TRBV6-2/TRBV6-3	-	TRBJ1-2	TGTGCCAGCAGTCAAACAGGGAGAGACTATGGCTACACCTTC	CASSQTGRDYGYTF
-	TRBV2	TRBD1	TRBJ2-1	TGTGCCAGCAGCGCGGACAGGGGGCAGAGCGATGAGCAGTTCTTC	CASSADRGQSDEQFF
-	TRBV30	TRBD2	TRBJ2-3	TGTGCCTGGAGTGTCTCGCTAGCGGGGAACACAGATACGCAGTATTTT	CAWSVSLAGNTDTQYF
-	TRBV2	TRBD2	TRBJ2-5	TGTGCCATAACCGGGACTAGCGTTGAGACCCAGTACTTC	CAITGTSVETQYF
-	TRBV3-1/TRBV3-2	-	TRBJ2-6	TGTGCCAGCAGCCAAGTGGCGGGCGGAGCCTCTGGGGCCAACGTCCTGACTTTC	CASSQVAGGASGANVLTF
once	TRBV2	-	TRBJ1-4	TGTGCCAGCGCGAATCCGGGGGAGAGGGAAAAACTGTTTTTT	CASANPGEREKLFF
-	TRBV2	-	TRBJ1-1	TGTGCCAGCAGTGACCCGGGACACCAGAACACTGAAGCTTTCTTT	CASSDPGHQNTEAFF
-	TRBV30	TRBD1	TRBJ2-2	TGTGCCTGGAGAGGACAGGGTATGACCGGGGAGCTGTTTTTT	CAWRGQGMTGELFF
-	TRBV11-1	TRBD1	TRBJ2-1	TGTGCCAGCAGCTTAGCGGTGGGGCAGGGGGCGAGTAATGAGCAGTTCTTC	CASSLAVGQGASNEQFF
-	TRBV5-1	TRBD1	TRBJ2-6	TGCGCCAGCAGCACCCCTGGGACAGGGATCGGGGCCAACGTCCTGACTTTC	CASSTPGTGIGANVLTF
-	TRBV5-6	-	TRBJ2-7	TGTGCCAGCAGCTTGACCAGGGCAGCCTACGAGCAGTACTTC	CASSLTRAAYEQYF
-	TRBV11-2	-	TRBJ2-1	TGTGCCAGCAGCTTAATGGTTTCAGTCTCCTACAATGAGCAGTTCTTC	CASSLMVSVSYNEQFF
-	TRBV11-2	TRBD1	TRBJ1-2	TGTGCCAGCAACCCATATGTCCAGGGGGCGCGAGGGGGCTACACCTTC	CASNPYVQGARGGYTF
-	TRBV21-1	-	TRBJ1-4	TGTGCCAGCCCCCAAAGGGGGCCGACTAATGAAAAACTGTTTTTT	CASPQRGPTNEKLFF
-	TRBV7-2	-	TRBJ2-1	TGTGCCAGCAGCCAAGGGAGGACGGTCTCCTACAATGAGCAGTTCTTC	CASSQGRTVSYNEQFF
once	TRBV27	TRBD1	TRBJ2-7	TGTGCCAGCCAGCAGGACAGGGGGAGCTACGAGCAGTACTTC	CASQQDRGSYEQYF
once	TRBV28	-	TRBJ1-6	TGTGCCTGGGGGGGAGATAATTCACCCCTCCACTTT	CAWGGDNSPLHF
-	TRBV6-5	-	TRBJ1-1	TGTGCCAGCAGTTACGGGAGGAACACTGAAGCTTTCTTT	CASSYGRNTEAFF
-	TRBV30	-	TRBJ1-6	TGTGCCTGGAGTGTAAGCGGTCAGCCACCAAGCTCCTATAATTCACCCCTCCACTTT	CAWSVSGQPPSSYNSPLHF
-	TRBV6-5	TRBD2	TRBJ2-7	TGTGCCAGTCACAGGCGGGAGGTCTACGAGCAGTACTTC	CASHRREVYEQYF
-	TRBV5-1	-	TRBJ2-3	TGCGCCAGCCGGTGGCGGTCCAACACAGATACGCAGTATTTT	CASRWRSNTDTQYF
once	TRBV7-9	TRBD2	TRBJ2-5	TGTGCCAGCAGCAAGGGACTAGCGGGGGAAGAGACCCAGTACTTC	CASSKGLAGEETQYF
-	TRBV6-6	-	TRBJ1-1	TGTGCCAGCAGTTACCCTACAGGGGAAGCTTTCTTT	CASSYPTGEAFF
-	TRBV5-1	TRBD1	TRBJ2-3	TGCGCCAGCAGCTTTGACAGGGGAGAAACAGATACGCAGTATTTT	CASSFDRGETDTQYF
-	TRBV6-6	TRBD1	TRBJ2-7	TGTGCCAGCAGCCACCCGGGACAGGGGTCGTACGAGCAGTACTTC	CASSHPGQGSYEQYF
-	TRBV30	-	TRBJ2-5	TGTGCCTGGAGTGGCGGCATCCAAGAGACCCAGTACTTC	CAWSGGIQETQYF
few	TRBV29-1	-	TRBJ2-7	TGCAGCGTTAGAGACAGCTCCTACGAGCAGTACTTC	CSVRDSSYEQYF
-	TRBV6-5	-	TRBJ1-3	TGTGCCAGCAGCCGGACTGAACTCTCTGGAAACACCATATATTTT	CASSRTELSGNTIYF
-	TRBV27	-	TRBJ2-2	TGTGCCAGCACCCCAGGGGGGCCCTACCGGGAGCTGTTTTTT	CASTPGGPYRELFF
-	TRBV30	TRBD2	TRBJ2-2	TGTGCCTGGAGTTGGGCGGGAGTGAGGACCGGGGAGCTGTTTTTT	CAWSWAGVRTGELFF
-	TRBV19	-	TRBJ1-1	TGTGCCAGTAGTCCCGGAACGGGGAACACTGAAGCTTTCTTT	CASSPGTGNTEAFF
-	TRBV6-5	-	TRBJ1-5	TGTGCCAGCAGTCCATTTGAGGGTCAGCCCCAGCATTTT	CASSPFEGQPQHF
-	TRBV30	TRBD2	TRBJ2-3	TGTGCCTGGAGTAAACTAGCGGGCCACCCGCGGTATTTT	CAWSKLAGHPRYF
-	TRBV24-1	-	TRBJ2-3	TGTGCCACCAGTGATTATCAAGATACGCAGTATTTT	CATSDYQDTQYF